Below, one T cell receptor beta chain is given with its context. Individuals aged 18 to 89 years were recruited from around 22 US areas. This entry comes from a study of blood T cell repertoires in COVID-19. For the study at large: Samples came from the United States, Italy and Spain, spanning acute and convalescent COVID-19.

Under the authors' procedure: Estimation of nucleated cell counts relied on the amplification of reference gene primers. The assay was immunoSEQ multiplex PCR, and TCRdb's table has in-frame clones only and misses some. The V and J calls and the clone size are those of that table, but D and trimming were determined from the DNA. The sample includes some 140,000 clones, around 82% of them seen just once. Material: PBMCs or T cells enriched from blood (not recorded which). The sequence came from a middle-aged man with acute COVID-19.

The CDR3 DNA reads as TGTGCCAGCAGCGGTGGGGGACTAGCGCAGTATTTT. Its translation: CASSGGGLAQYF. This chain connects TRBV9 to TRBJ2-3; TRBD2 agrees at 8 bases. The CDR3 loop spans 12 amino acids. Germline loops: CDR1 SGDLS, CDR2 YYNGEE. With 3 bases clipped from V and 10 bases from J, the junction kept 4 bases outside the gene matches.